This TCR beta chain was retrieved from a study of cytomegalovirus exposure and HLA in healthy donors. Points on this clone: Antigen unknown.

Findings and limits, study-wide: Earlier analysis looked at TCR beta V segments, and most were productive about 90% or about 30% of the time. Across all donors, roughly uniform sequencing depth was an assumption of the presence/absence analyses. Reports showed the classifier diagnosing cytomegalovirus status with high specificity and sensitivity.

PCR involved 60 Vbeta and 13 Jbeta primers. Repertoires were generated with immunoSEQ multiplex PCR, while TCRdb's copy carries only in-frame clones and drops some. The sample includes some 170,000 clones, 72% of them seen just once. CDR1 is KGHSH, CDR2 LQKENI, per germline. V lost 2 bases and J 6 bases, leaving 10 bases between the germline ends. This CDR3 is 13 amino acids long. The sequence was collected from a human donor in good health. The J gene is TRBJ1-1, the V gene TRBV18; possibly TRBD1 for D (5 bases). Input material: PBMCs. CDR3 amino acids: CASSPTGGAEAFF. The CDR3 DNA reads as TGTGCCAGCTCACCAACAGGAGGGGCTGAAGCTTTCTTT.